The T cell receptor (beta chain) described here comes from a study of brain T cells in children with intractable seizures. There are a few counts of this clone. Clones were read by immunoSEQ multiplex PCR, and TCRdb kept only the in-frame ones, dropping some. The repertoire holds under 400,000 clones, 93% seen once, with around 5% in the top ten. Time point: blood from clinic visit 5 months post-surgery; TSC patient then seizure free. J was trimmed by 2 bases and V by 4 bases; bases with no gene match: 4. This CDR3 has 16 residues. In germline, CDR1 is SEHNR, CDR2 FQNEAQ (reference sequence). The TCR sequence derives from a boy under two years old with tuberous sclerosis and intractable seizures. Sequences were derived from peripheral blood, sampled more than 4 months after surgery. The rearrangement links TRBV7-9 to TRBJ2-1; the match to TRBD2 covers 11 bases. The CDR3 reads CASSSLAGGPYNEQFF. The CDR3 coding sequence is TGTGCCAGCAGCTCCTTAGCGGGAGGGCCCTACAATGAGCAGTTCTTC.